The sequence of this TCR beta chain was determined in a study of shared clonotypes between healthy human individuals. Partitioning of CD4+ cells yielded a CD45RA+ naive subset and a CD45RA-negative memory subset. The data were produced by immunoSEQ multiplex PCR, yet TCRdb's version contains in-frame clones alone and is incomplete. The sample consists of 180,000 or so clones, approximately 92% of them appearing once. Germline values: CDR1 MDHEN, CDR2 SYDVKM. This CDR3 contains 11 residues. This chain joins TRBV28 and TRBJ2-5; possible D gene TRBD2, 5 bases. The J call is doubtful: the DNA matches TRBJ2-7 better. Sequenced: naive CD4+ T cells sorted from blood. Indicated subset: CD45RA+ positively selected. The clonotype originates from a woman in her 30s in good health. The CDR3 here is CASSSGYEQYF. In DNA, the CDR3 is TGTGCCAGCAGTAGCGGATACGAGCAGTACTTC.